The 20 T cell receptor beta chains reported below all come from one sample, sequenced in a study of response to subunit inactivated influenza vaccine. TCRdb reanalysed the RT-PCR reads using MiXCR and keeps one entry per CDR3 protein. Here the sample spans hundreds of thousands of distinct CDR3 sequences, 15% to 19% being singletons. Sequenced here: PBMCs from blood, sampled less than 13 days after vaccination. Source of these receptors: a middle-aged man who received an inactivated influenza vaccine.

V gene TRBV3-1 combines with J gene TRBJ2-3; 11 bases are shared with TRBD2. The CDR3 is 16 residues long. Germline trimming cut 0 bases from V and 6 bases from J; bases unmatched to any gene: 5. The germline V gene has CDR1 LGHDT and CDR2 YNNKEL (reference sequence). CDR3 DNA: TGTGCCAGCAGCCAAGATTCACTAGCGGGAGTTGATACGCAGTATTTT. Protein sequence: CASSQDSLAGVDTQYF.

This clonotype was seen a few times. The gene calls are TRBV5-1 and TRBJ1-1, with D unclear. The CDR3 spans 15 residues. Trimming cost V 4 bases and J 0 bases, with 13 bases left between them. The germline V gene has CDR1 SGHRS and CDR2 YFSETQ. The CDR3, as DNA: TGCGCCAGCAGCCCGTATACAGCGATGAACACTGAAGCTTTCTTT. This gives the protein CASSPYTAMNTEAFF.

This clonotype was observed a handful of times. The chain uses TRBV5-1 and TRBJ2-3; 9 bases are a match to TRBD2. Trimming removed 1 base from V and 0 bases from J; junction bases left unmatched: 6. This CDR3 spans 17 amino acids. Germline loops: CDR1 SGHRS, CDR2 YFSETQ. Written as DNA, the CDR3 is TGCGCCAGCAGCTTGTTAGCTAGCGGGGCTAGCACAGATACGCAGTATTTT. Its translation: CASSLLASGASTDTQYF. The entire variable domain, with the rest obtained from reference TRBV5-1 and TRBJ2-3, is as follows: KAGVTQTPRYLIKTRGQQVTLSCSPISGHRSVSWYQQTPGQGLQFLFEYFSETQRNKGNFPGRFSGRQFSNSRSEMNVSTLELGDSALYLCASSLLASGASTDTQYFGPGTRLTVL.

The rearrangement uses TRBV7-9 and TRBJ2-1; D gene uncertain. Germline CDR1 reads SEHNR; CDR2 reads FQNEAQ (reference sequence). This CDR3 contains 13 residues. Trimming took 5 bases from V and 3 from J, leaving 8 bases between them. CDR3 nucleotides: TGTGCCAGCAGCACAAACCTCTACAATGAGCAGTTCTTC. It is translated as CASSTNLYNEQFF.

On this clonotype itself: No conserved phenylalanine or tryptophan is present at the end of the CDR3, so a read error is the likely explanation. The V gene is TRBV20-1, the J gene TRBJ1-5; D is undetermined. The CDR3 has 14 residues. V lost 2 bases and J 0 bases, leaving 8 bases between the germline ends. The germline CDR1 and CDR2 sequences are DFQATT and SNEGSKA (reference sequence). In DNA form, the CDR3 reads TGCAGTGCTAGATTTGGCAGTAGCAATCAGCCCCAGCATTCT. As protein: CSARFGSSNQPQHS.

In this sample, this clonotype turned up a few times. The J gene is TRBJ1-2, the V gene TRBV12-3 or TRBV12-4; D might be TRBD1 (5 bases). Trimming pared 3 bases from V and 7 bases from J, leaving 18 bases between. The CDR3 totals 15 residues. The CDR3 here is CASSFPGQAAAGYTF. The CDR3 nucleotides are TGTGCCAGCAGTTTTCCGGGGCAGGCCGCCGCTGGCTACACCTTC.

This clonotype was counted ten times or more. The chain couples TRBV6-2 or TRBV6-3 to TRBJ1-6, with no clear D. The CDR3 sequence is 15 residues long. V was trimmed by 10 bases and J by 0 bases, leaving 13 bases between them. Germline V gives CDR1 MNHEY, CDR2 SVGEGT. CDR3 protein: CATLGLSSYNSPLHF. In DNA, the CDR3 is TGTGCCACGCTTGGACTGAGCTCCTATAATTCACCCCTCCACTTT.

The gene calls are TRBV12-3 or TRBV12-4 and TRBJ2-7, with D tentatively TRBD1 (6 bases). The germline V and J ends were trimmed by 3 bases and 2 bases, with 17 bases remaining between them. The CDR3 contains 16 residues. As DNA, the CDR3 is TGTGCCAGCAGTTTGGTTACAGGGACCTTTCCCTACGAGCAGTACTTC. Translation: CASSLVTGTFPYEQYF.

The chain employs TRBV4-1 and TRBJ1-6; maybe TRBD1 (6 bases). The germline V gene has CDR1 MGHRA and CDR2 YSYEKL. Deletions cut 6 bases from V and 7 bases from J, with 19 bases between. The length of the CDR3 is 16 residues. CDR3 coding DNA: TGCGCCAGCAGTCCACAGGCAGGGGATTCCAATTCACCCCTCCACTTT. It translates to CASSPQAGDSNSPLHF.

This clonotype was seen more than once but under ten times. DNA of the CDR3: TGTGCCTGGAGTTCGATAGGGCGAGGGCCCCAGCATTTT. Translating gives CAWSSIGRGPQHF. The chain recombines TRBV30 with TRBJ1-5; no clear D. Germline CDR1 reads GTSNPN; CDR2 reads SVGIG (reference sequence). V dropped 2 bases and J dropped 9 bases, with 14 bases sitting between them. The CDR3 spans 13 residues.

The V gene is TRBV18, the J gene TRBJ2-2, with D possibly matching TRBD1 (6 bases). The germline V and J ends were trimmed by 6 bases and 0 bases, with 14 bases remaining between them. CDR1 is KGHSH and CDR2 is LQKENI in the germline V gene. The length of the CDR3 is 16 residues. CDR3 sequence reads: CASSRAGVTNTGELFF. The CDR3 nucleotides read TGTGCCAGCTCGCGGGCAGGGGTAACGAACACCGGGGAGCTGTTTTTT.

This clonotype was seen a few times. This rearrangement joins TRBV5-1 to TRBJ2-5; D may be TRBD2 (6 bases). V lost 2 bases and J lost 2, with 16 bases in between. Germline V lookup: CDR1 SGHRS, CDR2 YFSETQ. There are 16 residues in the CDR3. CDR3 coding DNA: TGCGCCAGCAGCTTCAAGTTCGGCGGGAATCAAGAGACCCAGTACTTC. It translates to CASSFKFGGNQETQYF.

This clonotype was observed a handful of times. This chain connects TRBV7-2 to TRBJ2-3, with D unclear. Trimming shortened V by 1 base and J by 4 bases, and 9 bases separated the two germline ends. The CDR3 extends over 14 amino acids. Germline assignment: CDR1 SGHTA and CDR2 FQGNSA. Written as DNA, the CDR3 is TGTGCCAGCAGCTTAGACAGCCTGTCAGATACGCAGTATTTT. Amino acids: CASSLDSLSDTQYF.

This sequence joins TRBV15 and TRBJ2-7; perhaps TRBD1 as D (6 bases). Looked up from germline, CDR1 is LNHNV and CDR2 is YYDKDF (reference sequence). The CDR3 length is 15 residues. Trimming removed 0 bases at V and 7 bases at J, with 16 bases between. The CDR3 DNA sequence: TGTGCCACCAGCAGAGATCCAGGGGCGGCTATTGAGCAGTACTTC. Translated, it gives CATSRDPGAAIEQYF.

The table lists this clonotype with a few counts. The chain employs TRBV29-1 and TRBJ2-3; no reliable D call. V was clipped by 6 bases and J by 7 bases, with 11 bases between them. This CDR3 has 11 amino acids. From germline, CDR1 is SQVTM and CDR2 ANQGSEA. The CDR3 protein is CSVGPSNTQYF. The CDR3 DNA reads TGCAGCGTAGGACCTTCGAATACGCAGTATTTT.

The chain has TRBV20-1 and TRBJ2-1; 10 bases line up with TRBD1. Germline CDR1 and CDR2: DFQATT and SNEGSKA (reference sequence). The CDR3 spans 16 residues. The V segment lost 2 bases and the J segment 2 bases; nucleotides outside the gene matches: 6. The CDR3 protein is CSARMAGQGTYNEQFF. As DNA, the CDR3 is TGCAGTGCTAGAATGGCGGGACAGGGGACCTACAATGAGCAGTTCTTC.

This clonotype has at least ten counts. This chain links TRBV12-3 or TRBV12-4 with TRBJ2-4; either TRBD1 or TRBD2 may fit D (5 bases each). This CDR3 region has 13 residues. The V gene lost 4 bases and the J gene lost 9 bases, with 13 bases spanning the gap. CDR3 protein: CASSWDVSSIQYF. CDR3 DNA: TGTGCCAGCAGTTGGGACGTTAGCAGCATTCAGTACTTC.

The chain is built from TRBV7-2 and TRBJ2-3; D ambiguous. The CDR3 extends over 14 amino acids. In germline, CDR1 is SGHTA, CDR2 FQGNSA. Trimming took off 0 bases at V and 5 bases at J, with 9 bases between the two ends. The CDR3 reads CASSLALRVDTQYF. In DNA form, the CDR3 reads TGTGCCAGCAGCTTAGCGTTGAGAGTAGATACGCAGTATTTT.

This chain joins TRBV28 and TRBJ2-5; either TRBD1 or TRBD2 may fit D (5 bases each). V was shortened by 2 bases and J by 7 bases, with 14 bases between the two germline ends. This CDR3 is 14 amino acids long. Germline assignment: CDR1 MDHEN and CDR2 SYDVKM. The CDR3 DNA sequence: TGTGCCAGCAGTTTAAGAGGGGTCATCGGGACCCAGTACTTC. It codes for CASSLRGVIGTQYF. Full variable domain (missing parts from reference TRBV28 and TRBJ2-5): DVKVTQSSRYLVKRTGEKVFLECVQDMDHENMFWYRQDPGLGLRLIYFSYDVKMKEKGDIPEGYSVSREKKERFSLILESASTNQTSMYLCASSLRGVIGTQYFGPGTRLLVL.

Here the CDR3 DNA reads TGCGCCAGCAGCCAAACCCACAGGGACACTGAAGCTTTCTTT. Translation: CASSQTHRDTEAFF. The V gene is TRBV4-3, the J gene TRBJ1-1; tentatively, D is TRBD1 (6 bases). Trimming left V 2 bases short and J 3 bases short, with 10 bases between. This CDR3 is built from 14 residues. The germline CDR1 and CDR2 sequences are LGHNA and YSLEER.